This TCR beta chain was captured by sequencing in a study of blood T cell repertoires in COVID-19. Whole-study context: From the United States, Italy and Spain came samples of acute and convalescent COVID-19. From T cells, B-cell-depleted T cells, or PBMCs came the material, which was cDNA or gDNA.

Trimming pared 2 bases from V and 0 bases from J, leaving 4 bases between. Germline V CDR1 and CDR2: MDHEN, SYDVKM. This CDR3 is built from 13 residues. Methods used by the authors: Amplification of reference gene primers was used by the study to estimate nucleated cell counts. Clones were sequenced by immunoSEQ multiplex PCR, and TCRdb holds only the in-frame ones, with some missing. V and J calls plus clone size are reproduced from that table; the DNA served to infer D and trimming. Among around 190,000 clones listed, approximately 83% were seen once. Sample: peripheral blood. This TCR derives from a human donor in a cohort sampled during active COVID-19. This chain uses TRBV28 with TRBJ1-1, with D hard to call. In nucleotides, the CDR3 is TGTGCCAGCAGTTTACTATTGAACACTGAAGCTTTCTTT. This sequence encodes CASSLLLNTEAFF.